Presented here are 10 T cell receptor beta chains from one specimen sequenced in a study of PD-1 blockade in mismatch repair-deficient tumors. TCRdb's copy holds only in-frame clones and misses some; the assay was immunoSEQ multiplex PCR. The table records 56,000 or so clones, around 80% of them present only once. The sample here was peripheral blood, taken 4 weeks after starting pembrolizumab. The receptors originated from an adult with mismatch repair-deficient cancer.

V and J are TRBV5-4 and TRBJ2-3; D is unclear. The germline V and J ends were trimmed by 4 bases and 0 bases, with 9 bases remaining between them. CDR3 length: 14 residues. Germline CDR1 is SGHNT and CDR2 is YYREEE (reference sequence). The CDR3 is CASSPGRSTDTQYF. DNA for the CDR3: TGTGCCAGCAGCCCGGGCAGGAGCACAGATACGCAGTATTTT.

The genes are TRBV30 and TRBJ2-3, with D tentatively TRBD2 (5 bases). The CDR3 totals 14 residues. V gave up 2 bases and J gave up 4 bases, with 13 bases separating them. The germline gives CDR1 GTSNPN, CDR2 SVGIG (reference sequence). The CDR3 nucleotides are TGTGCCTGGAGTCCAACTAGGTTCCCAGATACGCAGTATTTT. Its translation is CAWSPTRFPDTQYF.

The rearrangement links TRBV27 to TRBJ2-5; no firm D call. This CDR3 contains 16 residues. Germline-derived CDR1 and CDR2 are MNHEY and SMNVEV (reference sequence). The germline V and J ends were trimmed by 5 bases and 5 bases, with 21 bases remaining between them. CDR3 coding DNA: TGTGCCAGCAGTCAAAACGTCCGGGCGACCCGGGAGACCCAGTACTTC. It codes for CASSQNVRATRETQYF.

This CDR3 reads CASSLLPQQVGVEAFF. The CDR3 coding sequence is TGTGCCAGCAGCTTGCTCCCCCAACAGGTGGGGGTTGAAGCTTTCTTT. The chain is built from TRBV5-6 and TRBJ1-1; a weak D match, TRBD1 (5 bases). The CDR3 contains 16 residues. The V gene's germline CDR1 is SGHDT and CDR2 YYEEEE. The V and J ends lost 1 base and 7 bases respectively, with 20 bases between them.

The chain combines TRBV6-1 with TRBJ1-2, with no clear D. Per the germline V gene, CDR1 is MNHNS and CDR2 is SASEGT. Trimming took off 8 bases at V and 2 bases at J, with 3 bases between the two ends. The CDR3 has 10 amino acids. This CDR3 reads CASGNYGYTF. CDR3 DNA sequence: TGTGCCAGCGGAAACTATGGCTACACCTTC.

This clone was picked up one time. The V gene is TRBV11-1, the J gene TRBJ2-2; D is perhaps TRBD2 (6 bases). Germline assignment: CDR1 SGHAT and CDR2 FQDESV (reference sequence). This CDR3 is 15 amino acids long. V was cut by 3 bases and J by 5 bases, with 13 bases left in between. The CDR3 loop is CASSFQGGGTGELFF. DNA for the CDR3: TGTGCCAGCAGCTTTCAGGGCGGAGGGACCGGGGAGCTGTTTTTT.

J is TRBJ2-5 and V is TRBV5-4; D is perhaps TRBD2 (6 bases). Germline-derived CDR1 and CDR2 are SGHNT and YYREEE (reference sequence). Trimming removed 0 bases at V and 5 bases at J, with 8 bases between. There are 13 residues in the CDR3. This chain's CDR3 is CASSLAGVETQYF. The CDR3 DNA reads TGTGCCAGCAGCTTGGCGGGAGTGGAGACCCAGTACTTC.

The chain combines TRBV28 with TRBJ1-1; the D is unclear. The CDR3 covers 11 residues. V was pared by 6 bases and J by 4 bases, with 6 bases between. CDR1 and CDR2 from the germline V gene are MDHEN and SYDVKM. This CDR3 is CASRWGTEAFF. CDR3 nucleotides: TGTGCCAGCAGATGGGGCACTGAAGCTTTCTTT.

This chain uses TRBV6-1 with TRBJ1-5, with TRBD1 matching 9 bases. Germline V gene data show CDR1 as MNHNS and CDR2 as SASEGT. The V segment lost 7 bases and the J segment 7 bases; nucleotides outside the gene matches: 8. This CDR3 has 14 residues. The DNA of the CDR3 is TGTGCCAGCACTCAGACAGGGGGGTTCCAGCCCCAGCATTTT. Translated, it gives CASTQTGGFQPQHF.

The CDR3 nucleotides are TGCGCCAGCAGCCCCGGACTAGAGCAGTTCTTC. It codes for CASSPGLEQFF. The gene calls are TRBV10-1 and TRBJ2-1; TRBD2 is a possible D gene (6 bases). Germline CDR1 reads WNHNN; CDR2 reads SYGVQD (reference sequence). V was pared by 6 bases and J by 10 bases, with 10 bases between. The CDR3 is made up of 11 amino acids.